Reported below is one T cell receptor beta chain. This clone appeared a few times. Its binding antigen is unknown. Nothing much larger sits one base from this clone, and base qualities are not available. From the cysteine up to the phenylalanine, the CDR3 has a length of 13 residues. Solely the CDR3 DNA is kept, with 39 bases framed from the first base. CDR1 and CDR2 (SEHNR, FQNEAQ) derive from the germline V gene (reference sequence). The V and J ends are trimmed by 4 bases and 8 bases, leaving 14 bases between them. These data come from a study of beta chain features in type 1 diabetes listed by TCRdb under 2018. For the study in its entirety: No differences in mean age, gender distribution, total cell number or subset yield were found between patients and healthy donors. A total of roughly 99 million sorted cells were examined across all samples, and the number of cells per subset was strongly correlated with RNA yield. Regulatory and stem cell-like memory subsets were isolated from only 8 patients and 8 healthy donors, whereas naive and central memory subsets came from all 28 donors. In the study, TCRB repertoires of sorted circulating CD4+ T cell subsets from recently diagnosed type 1 diabetes patients were compared with those of matched healthy donors.

All of the isolated RNA was reverse transcribed with the High Capacity cDNA Reverse Transcription Kit, so expressed TCRB transcripts were sequenced. Deep immunoSEQ sequencing was performed on naive, central memory and regulatory T cell samples, with an average of around 3.4 million total reads per sample. Sorted cells were lysed in RLT buffer, and RNA was extracted using DNase-treated RNeasy Micro or Mini kits according to cell number. To prevent cross-contamination, each cell subset was processed individually, whereas patient and healthy donor samples were processed jointly. TCRB sequences were amplified from cDNA with the immunoSEQ multiplex PCR, producing 87-bp fragments spanning the CDR3 region. Amplicons were sequenced on the Illumina HiSeq platform. The authors' analysis ran thus. Synthetic template baselines were used to correct PCR bias computationally, reads within Hamming distance 2 were collapsed together, and singletons that could not be merged were discarded. Reads were aligned to IMGT to assign V, D and J genes, CDR3 length, and insertions or deletions at six rearrangement sites. Clonotype counts were normalized to sorted cell number within each subset before computing true diversity and Gini coefficients with the tcR R package. The overlap coefficient, calculated on TCRB nucleotide sequences, was used to quantify repertoire sharing. Out-of-frame TCRB sequences from naive cells were analyzed as a proxy for the pre-selection repertoire. In TCRdb, the immuneACCESS table is reduced to in-frame sequences with V and J assigned. These tables do not hold every clone; where another copy was compared, an unresolved V gene accounts for under half, and the others remain unexplained. The D gene and trimming were derived from the DNA, and the V and J assignments and clone size from that table. The sample table shows hundreds of thousands of clones, and 30% are seen once. Around 0.065% of the sample belongs to the ten largest clones.

Each donor gave one peripheral blood draw, averaging roughly 120 mL, which was collected into heparinised tubes. Using a panel that included CD45RO, CCR7, CD25, CD127, CD95 and CD27, naive, central memory, regulatory and stem cell-like memory CD4+ T cells were sorted on a BD FACSAria II. All sorted populations exceeded 95% purity. Right away, PBMCs were isolated by Lymphoprep density gradient centrifugation and were stained directly, with no culture step. To minimize batch effects, samples were stained and sorted in pairs, one healthy donor with one patient per experiment. The study at large found these results: HLA sub-analyses involved small numbers of individuals, so any influence of HLA type on TCRB rearrangement remained unresolved. In all four CD4+ subsets, TCRB CDR3 length was moderately but significantly shorter in type 1 diabetes patients. At VDJ recombination sites, type 1 diabetes patients had fewer insertions and more deleted nucleotides, which implies abnormalities in thymic rearrangement. Sequencing cDNA rather than genomic DNA could over-represent highly expressing activated cells, although activation and CD3 levels did not differ between groups. The naive, central memory and regulatory TCRB repertoires appeared to resemble one another more closely among patients than among healthy donors. PCR may preferentially amplify shorter templates, but because patient and control samples were amplified and corrected together, any resulting skew would affect both groups equally.

The V gene is TRBV7-9 and the J gene is TRBJ1-2; TRBD1 might be the D gene, on 6 matching bases. Sequencing was carried out using naive CD4+ T cells from blood. The sample's cell subset or site label, in plain terms: true naive CD4+ T cells. This receptor was obtained from a man between 18 and 35 years old in good health. The sequenced DNA is TGTGCCAGCAGCTACGACAGGTTCGAGGGCTACACCTTC. Its amino acids are CASSYDRFEGYTF.